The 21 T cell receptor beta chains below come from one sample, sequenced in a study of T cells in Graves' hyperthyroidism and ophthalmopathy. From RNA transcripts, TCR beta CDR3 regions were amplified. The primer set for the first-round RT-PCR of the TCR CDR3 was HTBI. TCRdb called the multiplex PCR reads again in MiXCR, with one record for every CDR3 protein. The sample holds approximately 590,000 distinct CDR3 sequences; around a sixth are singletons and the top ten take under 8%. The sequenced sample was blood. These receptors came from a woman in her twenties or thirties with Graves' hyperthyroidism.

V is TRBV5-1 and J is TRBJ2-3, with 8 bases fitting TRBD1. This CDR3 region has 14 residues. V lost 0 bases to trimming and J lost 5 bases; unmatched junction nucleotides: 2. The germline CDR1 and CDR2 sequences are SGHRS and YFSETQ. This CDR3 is CASSLGTGIDTQYF. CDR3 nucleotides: TGCGCCAGCAGCTTGGGGACAGGGATAGATACGCAGTATTTT.

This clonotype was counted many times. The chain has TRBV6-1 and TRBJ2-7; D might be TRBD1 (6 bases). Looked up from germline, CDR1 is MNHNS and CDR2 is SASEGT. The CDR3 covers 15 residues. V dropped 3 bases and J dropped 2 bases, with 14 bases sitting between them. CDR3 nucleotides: TGTGCCAGCAGTGACCCCGGGACACGTGCCTACGAGCAGTACTTC. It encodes CASSDPGTRAYEQYF.

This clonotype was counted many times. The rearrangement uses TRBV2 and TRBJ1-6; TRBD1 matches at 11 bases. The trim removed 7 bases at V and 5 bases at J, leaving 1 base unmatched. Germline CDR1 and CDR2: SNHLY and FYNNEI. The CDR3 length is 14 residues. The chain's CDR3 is CASKGQGDNSPLHF. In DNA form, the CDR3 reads TGTGCCAGCAAGGGACAGGGGGATAATTCACCCCTCCACTTT.

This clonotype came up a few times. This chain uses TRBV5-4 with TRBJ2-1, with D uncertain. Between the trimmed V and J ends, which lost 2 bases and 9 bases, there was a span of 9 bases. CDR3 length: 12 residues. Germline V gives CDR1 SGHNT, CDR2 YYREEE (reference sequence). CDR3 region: CASSLEQFEQFF. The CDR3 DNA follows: TGTGCCAGCAGCTTAGAACAGTTTGAGCAGTTCTTC.

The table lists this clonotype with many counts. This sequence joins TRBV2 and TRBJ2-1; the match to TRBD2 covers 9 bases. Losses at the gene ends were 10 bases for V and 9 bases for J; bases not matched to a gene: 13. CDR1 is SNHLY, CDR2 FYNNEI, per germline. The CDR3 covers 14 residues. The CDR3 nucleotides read TGTGCCACGCATGGGGATAGCGGGAGCCTTGAGCAGTTCTTC. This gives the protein CATHGDSGSLEQFF. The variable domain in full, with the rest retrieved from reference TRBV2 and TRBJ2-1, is EPEVTQTPSHQVTQMGQEVILRCVPISNHLYFYWYRQILGQKVEFLVSFYNNEISEKSEIFDDQFSVERPDGSNFTLKIRSTKLEDSAMYFCATHGDSGSLEQFFGPGTRLTVL.

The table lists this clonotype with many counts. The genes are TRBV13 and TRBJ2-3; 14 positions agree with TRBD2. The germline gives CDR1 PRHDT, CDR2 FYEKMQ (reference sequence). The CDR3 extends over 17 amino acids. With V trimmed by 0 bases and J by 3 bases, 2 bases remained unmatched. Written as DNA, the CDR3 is TGTGCCAGCAGCTTAGGGGGGACTAGCGGGAGTACAGATACGCAGTATTTT. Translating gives CASSLGGTSGSTDTQYF.

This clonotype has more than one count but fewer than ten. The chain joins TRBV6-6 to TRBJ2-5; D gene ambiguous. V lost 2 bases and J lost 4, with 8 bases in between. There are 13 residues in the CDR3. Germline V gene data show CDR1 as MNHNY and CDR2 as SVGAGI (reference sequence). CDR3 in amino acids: CASSYKRGETQYF. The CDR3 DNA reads TGTGCCAGCAGTTACAAGCGTGGAGAGACCCAGTACTTC.

For the CDR3, the DNA is TGCAGCGTGGCGACAGGGGGCGGCAATCAGCCCCAGCATTTT. This encodes CSVATGGGNQPQHF. The chain employs TRBV29-1 and TRBJ1-5, with 10 bases aligning to TRBD1. The V and J ends lost 6 bases and 2 bases, in that order; junction bases with no gene match: 4. The CDR3 is 14 amino acids. Germline assignment: CDR1 SQVTM and CDR2 ANQGSEA.

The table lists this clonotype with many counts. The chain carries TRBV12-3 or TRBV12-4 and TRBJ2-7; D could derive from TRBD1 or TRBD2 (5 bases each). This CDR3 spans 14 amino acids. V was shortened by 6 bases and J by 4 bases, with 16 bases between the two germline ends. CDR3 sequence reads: CASSPGTEAYEQYF. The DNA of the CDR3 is TGTGCCAGCAGCCCCGGGACCGAGGCGTACGAGCAGTACTTC.

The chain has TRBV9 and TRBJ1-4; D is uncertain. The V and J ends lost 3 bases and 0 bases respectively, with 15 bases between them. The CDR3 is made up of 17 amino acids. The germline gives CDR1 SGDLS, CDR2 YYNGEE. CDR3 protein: CASSGGRTESTNEKLFF. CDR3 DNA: TGTGCCAGCAGCGGCGGACGGACGGAGTCAACTAATGAAAAACTGTTTTTT.

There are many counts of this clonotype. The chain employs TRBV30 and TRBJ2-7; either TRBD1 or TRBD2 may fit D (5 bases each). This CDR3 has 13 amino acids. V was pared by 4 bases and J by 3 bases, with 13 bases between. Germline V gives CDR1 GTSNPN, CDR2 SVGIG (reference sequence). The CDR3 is CAWNWGSNYEQYF. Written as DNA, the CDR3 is TGTGCCTGGAACTGGGGGTCGAACTACGAGCAGTACTTC.

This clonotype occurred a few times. The CDR3 spells CASSIGLAAYTDTQYF. The CDR3, as DNA: TGTGCCAGTAGTATTGGACTAGCGGCCTACACAGATACGCAGTATTTT. The chain has TRBV19 and TRBJ2-3; 10 bases agree with TRBD2. The junction had 5 bases not matched to a gene; V was cut back by 3 bases and J by 2 bases. The CDR3 has 16 residues. Germline CDR1 is LNHDA and CDR2 is SQIVND (reference sequence).

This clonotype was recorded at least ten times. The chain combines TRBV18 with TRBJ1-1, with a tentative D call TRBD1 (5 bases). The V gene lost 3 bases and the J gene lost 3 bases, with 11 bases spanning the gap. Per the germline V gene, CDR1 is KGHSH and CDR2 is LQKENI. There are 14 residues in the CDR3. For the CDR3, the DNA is TGTGCCAGCTCACCGCAGGGATTGGACACTGAAGCTTTCTTT. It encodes CASSPQGLDTEAFF.

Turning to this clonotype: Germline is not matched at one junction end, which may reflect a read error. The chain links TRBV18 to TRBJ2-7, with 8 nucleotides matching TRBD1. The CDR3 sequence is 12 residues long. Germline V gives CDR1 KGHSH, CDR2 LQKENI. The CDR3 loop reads CAGSTGVYEQYF. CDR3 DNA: TGTGCCGGCTCGACAGGGGTCTACGAGCAGTACTTC.

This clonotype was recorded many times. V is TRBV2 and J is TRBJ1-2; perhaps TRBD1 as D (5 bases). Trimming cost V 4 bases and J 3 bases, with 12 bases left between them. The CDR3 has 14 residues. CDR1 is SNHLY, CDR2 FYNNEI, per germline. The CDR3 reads CASSVASGDYGYTF. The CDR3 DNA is TGTGCCAGCAGTGTCGCGTCGGGGGACTATGGCTACACCTTC.

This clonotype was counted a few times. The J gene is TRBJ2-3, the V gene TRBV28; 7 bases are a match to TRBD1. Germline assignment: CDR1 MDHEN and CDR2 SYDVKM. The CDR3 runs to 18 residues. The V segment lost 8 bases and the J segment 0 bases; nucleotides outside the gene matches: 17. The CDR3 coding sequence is TGTGCCAGCTGTGGTGAACAGGGGAGTGGGGCTAGCACAGATACGCAGTATTTT. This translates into CASCGEQGSGASTDTQYF.

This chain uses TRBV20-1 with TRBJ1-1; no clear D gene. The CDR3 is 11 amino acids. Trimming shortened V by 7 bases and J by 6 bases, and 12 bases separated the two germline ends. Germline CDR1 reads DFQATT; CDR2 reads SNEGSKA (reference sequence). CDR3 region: CSGEGRPEAFF. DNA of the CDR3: TGCAGTGGGGAGGGTAGGCCTGAAGCTTTCTTT.

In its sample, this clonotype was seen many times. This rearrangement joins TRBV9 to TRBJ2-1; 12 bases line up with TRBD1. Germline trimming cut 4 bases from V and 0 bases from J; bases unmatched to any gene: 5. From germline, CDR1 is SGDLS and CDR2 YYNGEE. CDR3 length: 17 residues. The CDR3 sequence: CASSLTGQGASYNEQFF. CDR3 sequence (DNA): TGTGCCAGCAGCCTAACGGGACAGGGGGCCTCCTACAATGAGCAGTTCTTC.

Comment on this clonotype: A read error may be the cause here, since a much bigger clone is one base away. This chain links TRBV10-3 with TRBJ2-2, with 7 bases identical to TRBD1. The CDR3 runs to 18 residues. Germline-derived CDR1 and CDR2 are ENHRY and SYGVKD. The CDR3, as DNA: TGTGCCATCAGTGCTACGGGCACACAGGGGTCGTCAACCGGGGAGCTGGTTTTT. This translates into CAISATGTQGSSTGELVF.

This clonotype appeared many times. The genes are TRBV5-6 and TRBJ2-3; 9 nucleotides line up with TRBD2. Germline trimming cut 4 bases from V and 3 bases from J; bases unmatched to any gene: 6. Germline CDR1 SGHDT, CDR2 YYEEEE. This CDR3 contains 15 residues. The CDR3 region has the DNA TGTGCCAGCAGCCTCGCGGGGGGGGCAACAGATACGCAGTATTTT. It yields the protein CASSLAGGATDTQYF.

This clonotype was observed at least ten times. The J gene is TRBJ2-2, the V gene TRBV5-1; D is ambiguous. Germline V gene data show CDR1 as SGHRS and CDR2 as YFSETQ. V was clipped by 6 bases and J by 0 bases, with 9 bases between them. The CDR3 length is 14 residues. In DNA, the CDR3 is TGCGCCAGCAAACAAGACGCGAACACCGGGGAGCTGTTTTTT. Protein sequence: CASKQDANTGELFF.